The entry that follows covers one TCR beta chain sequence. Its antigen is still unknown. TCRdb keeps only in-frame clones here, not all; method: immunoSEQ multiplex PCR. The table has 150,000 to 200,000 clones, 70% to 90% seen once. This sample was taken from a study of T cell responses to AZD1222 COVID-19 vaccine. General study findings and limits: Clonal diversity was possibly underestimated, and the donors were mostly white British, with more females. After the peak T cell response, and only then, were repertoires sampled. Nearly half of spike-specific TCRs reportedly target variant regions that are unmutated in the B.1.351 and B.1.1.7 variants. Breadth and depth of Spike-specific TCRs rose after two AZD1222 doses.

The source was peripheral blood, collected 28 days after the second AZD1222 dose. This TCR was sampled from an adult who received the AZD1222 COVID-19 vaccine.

Here the CDR3 reads CASSEQGGSEKLFF. The CDR3 coding sequence is TGTGCCAGCAGCGAACAGGGGGGGAGTGAAAAACTGTTTTTT. The V call is TRBV9, the J call TRBJ1-4, with 8 bases fitting TRBD1. CDR1 and CDR2 from the germline V gene are SGDLS and YYNGEE. V dropped 3 bases and J dropped 7; count of bases not matched to a gene: 5. The length of the CDR3 is 14 residues.